This is a list of T cell receptor beta chains from one sample in a study of OX40 agonist ivuxolimab in advanced cancers. Profiling relied on immunoSEQ multiplex PCR, and the TCRdb table lists in-frame clones only, not all of them. The sample holds 65,000 to 70,000 clones, approximately 90% seen once. Sequenced material: CD4+ or CD8+ T cells sorted from blood, taken in a trial of the OX40 agonist ivuxolimab. The receptors were gathered from an adult with an advanced solid tumor such as melanoma, head and neck, liver or kidney cancer. Both conserved end residues are part of each CDR3. The D gene is left open where the match is weak. Some rows mark clone size as missing; the rest say once, few, many or name a class of expanded clone.

clone size: NA
J gene: TRBJ1-1
D gene: TRBD1
V gene: TRBV10-3
CDR3 DNA: TGTGCCATCAGGATCCGGGACAGGGAGGGCACTGAAGCTTTCTTT
CDR3 protein: CAIRIRDREGTEAFF

clone size: few
J gene: TRBJ1-1
D gene: NA
V gene: TRBV4-1
CDR3 DNA: TGCGCCGTCTCACAGGGTAGGAACACTGAAGCTTTCTTT
CDR3 protein: CAVSQGRNTEAFF

clone size: NA
J gene: TRBJ1-3
D gene: NA
V gene: TRBV11-2
CDR3 DNA: TGTGCCAGCAGTATCACTGGAAACACCATATATTTT
CDR3 protein: CASSITGNTIYF

clone size: NA
J gene: TRBJ1-1
D gene: NA
V gene: TRBV6-1
CDR3 DNA: TGTGCCAGCAGTGGTTTACAGGGTTGGGGCGCTGAAGCTTTCTTT
CDR3 protein: CASSGLQGWGAEAFF

clone size: NA
J gene: TRBJ2-1
D gene: TRBD2
V gene: TRBV4-1
CDR3 DNA: TGCGCCAGCAGCCAACAACTAGCGGGAGGGGTAGGTGAGCAGTTCTTC
CDR3 protein: CASSQQLAGGVGEQFF

clone size: NA
J gene: TRBJ1-5
D gene: NA
V gene: TRBV18
CDR3 DNA: TGTGCCAGCTCACTGGCAGGGAATAGCAATCAGCCCCAGCATTTT
CDR3 protein: CASSLAGNSNQPQHF

clone size: NA
J gene: TRBJ1-2
D gene: NA
V gene: TRBV19
CDR3 DNA: TGTGCCAGTACCAGAAAGGGACGGAGCTATGGCTACACCTTC
CDR3 protein: CASTRKGRSYGYTF

clone size: once
J gene: TRBJ1-3
D gene: TRBD1
V gene: TRBV30
CDR3 DNA: TGTGCCTGGTCAAGGGGGCTCACACCCTCTGGAAACACCATATATTTT
CDR3 protein: CAWSRGLTPSGNTIYF

clone size: NA
J gene: TRBJ2-1
D gene: TRBD2
V gene: TRBV7-8
CDR3 DNA: TGTGCCAGCAGCTTACGCGGGAGTGGCAACAATGAGCAGTTCTTC
CDR3 protein: CASSLRGSGNNEQFF

clone size: NA
J gene: TRBJ1-5
D gene: TRBD1
V gene: TRBV5-8
CDR3 DNA: TGTGCCAGCAGCTTGGGGACAGGGCATCAGCCCCAGCATTTT
CDR3 protein: CASSLGTGHQPQHF

clone size: once
J gene: TRBJ2-3
D gene: NA
V gene: TRBV20-1
CDR3 DNA: TGCAGTGCCGCCAGGGCAGATACGCAGTATTTT
CDR3 protein: CSAARADTQYF

clone size: NA
J gene: TRBJ1-6
D gene: NA
V gene: TRBV6-6
CDR3 DNA: TGTGCCAGCAACTCGGGAGAAAATAATTCACCCCTCCACTTT
CDR3 protein: CASNSGENNSPLHF

clone size: NA
J gene: TRBJ1-1
D gene: NA
V gene: TRBV6-6
CDR3 DNA: TGTGCCAGCAGTCTCGGCCAGGAAAACACTGAAGCTTTCTTT
CDR3 protein: CASSLGQENTEAFF

clone size: NA
J gene: TRBJ2-5
D gene: NA
V gene: TRBV28
CDR3 DNA: TGTGCCAGCAGTTTGGTGAATTTGGAGACCCAGTACTTC
CDR3 protein: CASSLVNLETQYF

clone size: NA
J gene: TRBJ1-1
D gene: NA
V gene: TRBV19
CDR3 DNA: TGTGCCAGTAGTATGGACGGACTAATGAACACTGAAGCTTTCTTT
CDR3 protein: CASSMDGLMNTEAFF

clone size: NA
J gene: TRBJ2-4
D gene: TRBD2
V gene: TRBV6-1
CDR3 DNA: TGTGCCAGCAGTGAATGGGTCGTGCTAGCGGGAGGATTAGCCAAAAACATTCAGTACTTC
CDR3 protein: CASSEWVVLAGGLAKNIQYF

clone size: NA
J gene: TRBJ2-5
D gene: TRBD1
V gene: TRBV11-2
CDR3 DNA: TGTGCCAGCAGCTTGGCAGGGGGCGGAGAGACCCAGTACTTC
CDR3 protein: CASSLAGGGETQYF